Many counts were recorded for the clone carrying this T cell receptor beta chain. The read ends 3 residues early relative to the CDR3; the germline J gene fills the gap. Other DNA sequences in the same sample also yield this CDR3. Germline CDR1 and CDR2: MRHNA and SNTAGT. The CDR3 length is 16 residues. The V and J ends lost 10 bases and 1 base respectively, with 17 bases between them. Here immunoSEQ multiplex PCR was the method, and the copy in TCRdb shows in-frame clones only, minus some. In total the sample includes about 60,000 clones, none of them seen once. This specimen comes from a study of T cell clonality in common variable immunodeficiency.

This TCR came from a person aged 18 to 75 in good health. The specimen sequenced was peripheral blood mononuclear cells. This chain joins TRBV6-4 and TRBJ1-6, with D possibly matching TRBD1 (6 bases). CDR3 sequence: CANLIRDISYNSPLHF. The covered CDR3 bases are TGTGCCAACCTCATCCGGGACATATCCTATAATTCACCC.